Listed below are T cell receptor beta chains from one sample, sequenced in a study of T cell responses to AZD1222 COVID-19 vaccine. Libraries were prepared by immunoSEQ multiplex PCR; TCRdb keeps only in-frame clonotypes and omits some of them. Of about 140,000 clones in the sample, over 90% were seen once. The sequencing here drew on peripheral blood, taken on day 0 of MenACWY control vaccination. All receptors derive from an adult in good health. Each CDR3 is given with its conserved first and last residue. The order of the fields is V gene, D gene, J gene, clone size, CDR3 DNA, CDR3 protein. A D gene is named only where the DNA matches it firmly. Some rows have no size entry. The others give once, few or many, or a class for an expanded clone.

>TRBV10-2|NA|TRBJ2-1|few
TGCGCCAGCAGTGAGCTGGACGGACCCTCCTACAATGAGCAGTTCTTC
CASSELDGPSYNEQFF
>TRBV7-9|TRBD1|TRBJ1-2|NA
TGTGCCAGCAGCGCAGGGGGTGGCTATGGCTACACCTTC
CASSAGGGYGYTF
>TRBV7-7|NA|TRBJ2-1|NA
TGTGCCAGCAGCCCTATCAAAGACCACAAGGAGCAGTTCTTC
CASSPIKDHKEQFF
>TRBV4-2|NA|TRBJ1-3|NA
TGTGCCAGCAGCCAAGATCGCGACAGAGGAGGAAACACCATATATTTT
CASSQDRDRGGNTIYF
>TRBV5-1|NA|TRBJ2-1|NA
TGCGCCAGCAGCACTGGGGGTGGGAATGAGCAGTTCTTC
CASSTGGGNEQFF
>TRBV12-3/TRBV12-4|NA|TRBJ2-2|NA
TGTGCCAGCAGTTTAACTGGGCCCGGGGAGCTGTTTTTT
CASSLTGPGELFF
>TRBV7-3|TRBD1|TRBJ1-1|NA
TGTGCCAGCAGCCCTGGTGTACAGGGGAAAAGATGGGACACTGAAGCTTTCTTT
CASSPGVQGKRWDTEAFF
>TRBV30|NA|TRBJ1-4|NA
TGTGCCTGGAGTGTAGGTGGCGAGTATGAAAAACTGTTTTTT
CAWSVGGEYEKLFF
>TRBV5-6|NA|TRBJ2-6|once
TGTGCCAGCAGCTGGACGACGGGACCTCCCATGGACAACGTCCTGACTTTC
CASSWTTGPPMDNVLTF
>TRBV4-1|TRBD2|TRBJ2-1|NA
TGCGCCAGCAGCGCTGGGACTAGCGGGGGGTCCGTTGAGCAGTTCTTC
CASSAGTSGGSVEQFF
>TRBV27|NA|TRBJ1-6|NA
TGTGCCAGCAGTTTATCCCACAGACATACCTATAATTCACCCCTCCACTTT
CASSLSHRHTYNSPLHF
>TRBV9|NA|TRBJ1-5|many
TGTGCCAGCAGCTCAGATGAGGTCCAGCCCCAGCATTTT
CASSSDEVQPQHF
>TRBV2|NA|TRBJ2-1|few
TGTGCCAGCCGCGGTCCCGGCAATGAGCAGTTCTTC
CASRGPGNEQFF
>TRBV7-3|TRBD2|TRBJ2-5|NA
TGTGCCAGCAGCCCCAGCGGGGGGGCCGGGAGTGAGACCCAGTACTTC
CASSPSGGAGSETQYF
>TRBV6-1|NA|TRBJ1-1|NA
TGTGCCAGCAGTGAAGCGTTGCGTGGGGTTGTACATATTAACACTGAAGCTTTCTTT
CASSEALRGVVHINTEAFF
>TRBV18|TRBD1|TRBJ1-1|NA
TGTGCCAGCTCAAAGGGTACAGGGGCGCACACTGAAGCTTTCTTT
CASSKGTGAHTEAFF
>TRBV3-1/TRBV3-2|NA|TRBJ1-3|NA
TGTGCCAGCAGCCAACGGGGGTCTGGAAACACCATATATTTT
CASSQRGSGNTIYF
>TRBV18|NA|TRBJ1-3|NA
TGTGCCAGCTCACCTACCCCGGGGAGCTCTGGAAACACCATATATTTT
CASSPTPGSSGNTIYF
>TRBV4-3|TRBD1|TRBJ2-2|once
TGCGCCAGCAGCGAAGTCTCCGGGACAGCGAACACCGGGGAGCTGTTTTTT
CASSEVSGTANTGELFF
>TRBV6-5|NA|TRBJ2-1|NA
TGTGCCAGCAGCTACAACTACAATGAGCAGTTCTTC
CASSYNYNEQFF
>TRBV6-5|TRBD1|TRBJ1-3|once
TGTGCCAGCAGAACTGGACAGGGGAACACCATATATTTT
CASRTGQGNTIYF
>TRBV4-2|NA|TRBJ2-7|once
TGTGCCAGCAGCCAAGGGGGAGGGGACAGATTCTACGAGCAGTACTTC
CASSQGGGDRFYEQYF
>TRBV5-4|NA|TRBJ2-2|once
TGTGCCAGCAGCTTCGAAATTACAGGGTCGGTACACACCGGGGAGCTGTTTTTT
CASSFEITGSVHTGELFF
>TRBV2|TRBD1|TRBJ1-1|NA
TGTGCCAGCAGTGAAGCGCTTGGGACAGGACCCATGAACACTGAAGCTTTCTTT
CASSEALGTGPMNTEAFF
>TRBV29-1|NA|TRBJ2-5|NA
TGCAGCGTCGCGGAGTGGCAGAAACAAGAGACCCAGTACTTC
CSVAEWQKQETQYF
>TRBV18|TRBD1|TRBJ2-5|NA
TGTGCCAGCTCACCCGGGACAGGCGTACAAGAGACCCAGTACTTC
CASSPGTGVQETQYF
>TRBV3-1/TRBV3-2|NA|TRBJ1-2|NA
TGTGCCAGCAGCCAAGCATCTGGTCGCGCTAACTATGGCTACACCTTC
CASSQASGRANYGYTF
>TRBV7-8|NA|TRBJ1-2|NA
TGTGCCAGCAGCTTAGCGGAGGGGAGATTGGGCTACACCTTC
CASSLAEGRLGYTF
>TRBV4-2|TRBD1|TRBJ1-3|NA
TGTGCCAGCAGCCCCACAACGGGACAGGCTGGTGGAAACACCATATATTTT
CASSPTTGQAGGNTIYF
>TRBV7-2|NA|TRBJ1-2|once
TGTGCCAGCAGCGACCCAGGGCTCTATGGCTACACCTTC
CASSDPGLYGYTF
>TRBV4-1|NA|TRBJ2-1|NA
TGCGCCAGCAGCCAGGTATCCGTCGATGAGCAGTTCTTC
CASSQVSVDEQFF
>TRBV6-2/TRBV6-3|NA|TRBJ1-1|NA
TGTGCCAGCAGTTACTCCTCTAGCAAACTGAACACTGAAGCTTTCTTT
CASSYSSSKLNTEAFF
>TRBV20-1|NA|TRBJ1-1|NA
TGCAGTGCCCCCCGTGGCACTGAAGCTTTCTTT
CSAPRGTEAFF